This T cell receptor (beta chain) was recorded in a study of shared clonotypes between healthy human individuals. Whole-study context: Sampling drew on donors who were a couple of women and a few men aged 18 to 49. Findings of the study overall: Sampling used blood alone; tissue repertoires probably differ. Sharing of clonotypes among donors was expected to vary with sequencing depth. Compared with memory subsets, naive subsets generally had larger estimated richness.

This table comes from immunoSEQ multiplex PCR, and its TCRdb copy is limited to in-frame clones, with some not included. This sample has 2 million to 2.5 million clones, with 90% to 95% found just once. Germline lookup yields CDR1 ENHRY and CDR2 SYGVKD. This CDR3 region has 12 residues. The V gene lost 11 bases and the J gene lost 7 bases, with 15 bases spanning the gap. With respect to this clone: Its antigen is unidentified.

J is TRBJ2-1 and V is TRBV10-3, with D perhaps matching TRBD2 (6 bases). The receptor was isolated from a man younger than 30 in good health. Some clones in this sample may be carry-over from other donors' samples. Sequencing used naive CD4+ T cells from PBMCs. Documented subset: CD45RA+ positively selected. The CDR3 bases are TGTGCCGTTTGGGCGGGGCGGAATGAGCAGTTCTTC. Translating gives CAVWAGRNEQFF.